This T cell receptor (beta chain) is drawn from a study of cytomegalovirus exposure and HLA in healthy donors. Broader study findings: The authors excluded some V segments, including TRBV6-2 and TRBV6-3, as indistinguishable.

The PCR employed 60 Vbeta primers together with 13 Jbeta primers. Clones were read by immunoSEQ multiplex PCR, and TCRdb kept only the in-frame ones, dropping some. The repertoire holds around 80,000 clones, with about 75% as singletons. Comment on this clone: Its antigen is not identified.

Trimming shortened V by 3 bases and J by 0 bases, and 11 bases separated the two germline ends. The CDR3 extends over 15 amino acids. This TCR was sampled from a female donor in good health and CMV-seronegative. V gene TRBV23-1 combines with J gene TRBJ1-1; D is possibly TRBD1 (6 bases). TRBV23-1 is recorded as an ORF, its role being uncertain. Sequencing used PBMCs. The CDR3, as DNA: TGCGCCAGCAGTCATTCCGGACAGATGAACACTGAAGCTTTCTTT. Amino acid sequence: CASSHSGQMNTEAFF.